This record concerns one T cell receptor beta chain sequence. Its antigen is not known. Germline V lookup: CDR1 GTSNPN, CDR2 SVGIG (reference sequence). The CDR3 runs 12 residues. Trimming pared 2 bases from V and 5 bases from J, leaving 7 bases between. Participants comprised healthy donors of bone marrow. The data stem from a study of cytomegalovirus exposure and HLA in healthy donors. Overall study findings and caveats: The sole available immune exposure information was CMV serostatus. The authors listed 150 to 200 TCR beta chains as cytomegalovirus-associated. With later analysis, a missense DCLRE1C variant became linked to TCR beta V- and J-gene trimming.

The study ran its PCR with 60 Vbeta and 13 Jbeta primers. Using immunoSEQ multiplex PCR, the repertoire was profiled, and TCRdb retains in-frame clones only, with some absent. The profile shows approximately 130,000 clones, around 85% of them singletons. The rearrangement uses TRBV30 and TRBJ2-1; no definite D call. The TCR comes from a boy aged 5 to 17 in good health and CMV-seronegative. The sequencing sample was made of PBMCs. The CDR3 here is CAWSTVNNEQFF. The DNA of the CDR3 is TGTGCCTGGAGTACAGTAAACAATGAGCAGTTCTTC.